This is a list of T cell receptor beta chains from one sample in a study of blood T cells in healthy people across ages. TCRdb recomputed calls from the 5' RACE reads with MiXCR, one row per CDR3 protein. Among fewer than 1,000,000 distinct CDR3 sequences listed, approximately 44% were seen once. Material for sequencing was blood. These receptors were obtained from a man aged 55 to 69 in good health. CDR3s leave out the opening cysteine and the closing phenylalanine or tryptophan. D genes are given only for firm matches.

>TRBV24-1|TRBJ2-5|.
ATSHSHGAETQY
>TRBV5-1|TRBJ2-6|.
ASSLNRLDLT
>TRBV15|TRBJ2-4|TRBD2
ATSRASGGAGQNIQY
>TRBV10-3|TRBJ2-1|TRBD2
AISDLKGVGGSSYNEQF
>TRBV29-1|TRBJ1-1|TRBD1
SVRDRVSFTNTEAF
>TRBV11-3|TRBJ2-3|TRBD1
ASSLRSVPGQGEDTQY
>TRBV6-6|TRBJ1-2|.
ASSTGTPIEGYT
>TRBV3-1|TRBJ2-1|TRBD2
ASSQGLAGGSEQF
>TRBV5-1|TRBJ2-1|TRBD2
ASSSAVRVGGGVHNEQF
>TRBV4-3|TRBJ2-7|TRBD1
ASSQEETGSYEQY
>TRBV5-1|TRBJ1-6|TRBD1
ASSVGQGEGSPLH
>TRBV10-3|TRBJ1-5|.
AISESYGQPQH
>TRBV7-3|TRBJ2-3|.
ASSLFVTDTQY
>TRBV18|TRBJ2-1|.
ASSVSGITEQF
>TRBV7-9|TRBJ2-5|.
ASSFVMNQETQY
>TRBV2|TRBJ2-2|TRBD1
ASGDRANTGELF
>TRBV6-1|TRBJ2-3|TRBD2
ASSPTSGGPADTQY
>TRBV7-8|TRBJ2-7|TRBD1
ASSLLGQPIYEQY
>TRBV12-3/TRBV12-4|TRBJ2-7|.
ASRRDLYEQY
>TRBV2|TRBJ2-3|.
AGSDKGFSTDTQY
>TRBV5-1|TRBJ2-3|.
ASSPATPTDTQY
>TRBV10-3|TRBJ2-4|.
AISESERRGKY
>TRBV7-9|TRBJ2-5|.
ASTGVREDQETQY
>TRBV20-1|TRBJ2-5|TRBD2
SAREGSGGETQY
>TRBV4-1|TRBJ2-1|.
ASSQVRGGEQF
>TRBV29-1|TRBJ2-5|.
SGRTGQGQETQY
>TRBV30|TRBJ2-5|.
AWSHTRETQY
>TRBV9|TRBJ2-1|.
ASSVDEGSEQF
>TRBV7-2|TRBJ2-7|.
ASSLVSGGAAEQY
>TRBV27|TRBJ2-7|.
ASSPPILGTGNREQY
>TRBV9|TRBJ2-1|.
ASSVAPATYNEQF
>TRBV11-2|TRBJ2-3|.
ASTPGTSDTQY
>TRBV5-1|TRBJ1-2|TRBD1
ASSTETGNYGYT
>TRBV28|TRBJ2-7|TRBD1
ASRQQGAYEQY
>TRBV5-1|TRBJ1-6|.
ASSTSGPDNSPLH
>TRBV5-5|TRBJ2-5|TRBD2
ASSRTTSGEKETQY
>TRBV20-1|TRBJ2-1|TRBD2
SAYQRGWGRGAQTEQF
>TRBV28|TRBJ2-3|TRBD1
ANPPGTGGSDTQY
>TRBV15|TRBJ2-1|TRBD2
ATSQFSGGPGEQF
>TRBV5-6|.|TRBD2
ASSLPSGGDYFYEQY
>TRBV12-3/TRBV12-4|TRBJ1-2|TRBD1
ASSSDRGAYGYT
>TRBV10-3|TRBJ2-3|.
AISEVGSRTDAQY
>TRBV7-9|TRBJ2-7|.
ASSAKNKGSDYEQY
>TRBV27|TRBJ2-3|.
ASSLSPGTPTQY
>TRBV5-6|TRBJ2-1|TRBD2
ASSPRLAGGRSSYNEQF
>TRBV4-3|TRBJ1-6|.
ASSQDRQYNSPLH
>TRBV24-1|TRBJ2-7|.
ATSDTGTFSVYEQY
>TRBV7-9|TRBJ1-2|.
ASSSLDYGYT
>TRBV7-9|TRBJ2-4|.
AGGSSSVIQY
>TRBV28|TRBJ2-7|TRBD2
ASSSPAGGPWEQY
>TRBV6-5|TRBJ2-7|.
ASTRRDSREQY
>TRBV6-6|TRBJ1-1|TRBD1
ASNIRGPGEAF
>TRBV10-3|.|TRBD1
AIGTGIEQY